These 6 T cell receptor beta chains were sequenced from one sample in a study of blood T cell repertoires in COVID-19. Data came from immunoSEQ multiplex PCR; TCRdb stores just in-frame clones and leaves some out. The data hold more than 200,000 clones, with more than 70% observed a single time. The sequencing input was peripheral blood. These receptor sequences come from a woman aged 40 to 50 who had recovered from COVID-19.

The chain has TRBV3-1 (or the pseudogene TRBV3-2) and TRBJ2-2; 10 positions agree with TRBD2. CDR1 is LGHDT and CDR2 is YNNKEL in the germline V gene (reference sequence). The CDR3 extends over 20 amino acids. J lost 3 bases, V lost 1 base, and 14 bases had no gene match. Written as DNA, the CDR3 is TGTGCCAGCAGCCAAGCCTTTTTGGCAGCGGGGGGGCCGGACACCGGGGAGCTGTTTTTT. Translating it yields CASSQAFLAAGGPDTGELFF.

The chain couples TRBV7-2 to TRBJ2-5; 8 bases match TRBD2. Germline trimming cut 6 bases from V and 1 base from J; bases unmatched to any gene: 10. The CDR3 sequence is 16 residues long. The germline gives CDR1 SGHTA, CDR2 FQGNSA. CDR3 residues: CASSLAGLRGQETQYF. CDR3 coding DNA: TGTGCCAGCAGTCTAGCGGGCCTCCGGGGCCAAGAGACCCAGTACTTC. Full variable domain (outside the CDR3, taken from reference TRBV7-2 and TRBJ2-5): GAGVSQSPSNKVTEKGKDVELRCDPISGHTALYWYRQSLGQGLEFLIYFQGNSAPDKSGLPSDRFSAERTGGSVSTLTIQRTQQEDSAVYLCASSLAGLRGQETQYFGPGTRLLVL.

The chain employs TRBV7-2 and TRBJ1-5; TRBD1 is a possible D gene (6 bases). In germline, CDR1 is SGHTA, CDR2 FQGNSA. The CDR3 has 17 amino acids. With 3 bases removed from V and 3 bases from J, the gap between germline ends came to 18 bases. The CDR3 region has the DNA TGTGCCAGCAGCTTCTCCCCGGGACAACCTCTCAATCAGCCCCAGCATTTT. Encoded protein: CASSFSPGQPLNQPQHF.

The chain combines TRBV19 with TRBJ1-2; 10 bases are a match to TRBD1. Losses at the gene ends were 5 bases for V and 13 bases for J; bases not matched to a gene: 13. The CDR3 consists of 14 residues. The V gene's germline CDR1 is LNHDA and CDR2 SQIVND (reference sequence). The DNA of the CDR3 is TGTGCCAGTAGTTCAACGGGACAGGGGAAGTTCGGCACCTTC. Protein sequence: CASSSTGQGKFGTF.

V usage is TRBV28 and J usage is TRBJ2-6; 9 nucleotides align to TRBD1. CDR1 and CDR2 from the germline V gene are MDHEN and SYDVKM. The CDR3 spans 17 residues. The ends lost 7 bases at V and 1 base at J; junction bases unmatched: 8. Written as DNA, the CDR3 is TGTGCCAGCAAACCGGGACAGGGAGCTTCTGGGGCCAACGTCCTGACTTTC. Residues: CASKPGQGASGANVLTF.

The V and J genes are TRBV9 and TRBJ2-1, with D maybe TRBD2 (7 bases). Looked up from germline, CDR1 is SGDLS and CDR2 is YYNGEE. CDR3 length: 16 amino acids. V lost 7 bases and J 2 bases, leaving 19 bases between the germline ends. The CDR3 sequence is CASSKVGGQAYNEQFF. For the CDR3, the DNA is TGTGCCAGCTCTAAAGTGGGGGGGCAGGCCTACAATGAGCAGTTCTTC.